These 23 T cell receptor beta chains share one sample of origin, sequenced in a study of shared clonotypes between healthy human individuals (dated by TCRdb to the early 2020s). The library relied on the immunoSEQ multiplex PCR assay. TCRdb's version of the immuneACCESS table is confined to in-frame rearrangements and falls short of the full clone set. An unresolved V gene accounts for under half of the shortfall where checked; the remainder is of unknown origin. This sample lists some 2,500,000 clones; more than 85% were detected once. The top ten clones comprise 0.36% of the sample. Sequencing was performed on naive CD4+ T cells from PBMCs. The cell subset or site label here, explained by the study, means: CD45RA+ positively selected. The receptors originated from a man between 18 and 35 years old in good health. Some clones in this sample may be carry-over from other donors' samples.

CDR3 DNA: TGCGCCAGCAGCCAAGACCCGGCAGGGGCGGGATGGGCTTTCTTT. It codes for CASSQDPAGAGWAFF. V usage is TRBV4-3 and J usage is TRBJ1-1; D might be TRBD1 (6 bases). Per germline, CDR1 LGHNA and CDR2 YSLEER. V was cut by 0 bases and J by 11 bases, with 19 bases left in between. The length of the CDR3 is 15 residues.

V and J are TRBV28 and TRBJ1-6; D possibly corresponds to TRBD1 (6 bases). This CDR3 is 13 amino acids long. V was pared by 3 bases and J by 10 bases, with 10 bases between. The germline CDR1 and CDR2 sequences are MDHEN and SYDVKM. The DNA of the CDR3 is TGTGCCAGCAGTTTCAGGGGACGGTCACCCCTCCACTTT. Translated, it gives CASSFRGRSPLHF.

The chain carries TRBV28 and TRBJ1-5; D remains ambiguous. The germline V gene has CDR1 MDHEN and CDR2 SYDVKM. The CDR3 is 14 amino acids. V was pared by 1 base and J by 11 bases, with 15 bases between. In DNA, the CDR3 is TGTGCCAGCAGTTTATCGGCAGACGTTGGGACCCAGCATTTT. It translates to CASSLSADVGTQHF.

The gene calls are TRBV29-1 and TRBJ1-4, with 8 bases identical to TRBD1. The CDR3 runs 17 residues. Trimming at V came to 1 base and at J to 8 bases, leaving 15 bases not matched to a gene. The germline gives CDR1 SQVTM, CDR2 ANQGSEA. CDR3: CSVEGTPTDRGGEKLFF. The CDR3 DNA follows: TGCAGCGTTGAAGGGACCCCCACCGACAGGGGCGGGGAAAAACTGTTTTTT.

J is TRBJ1-5 and V is TRBV10-3; D is uncertain. V lost 2 bases, J lost 3 bases, and 17 bases lay in between. This CDR3 has 17 residues. Germline V gene lookup returns CDR1 ENHRY and CDR2 SYGVKD. CDR3 coding DNA: TGTGCCATCAGTGAGGGTGCAGGCTCACTTACCAATCAGCCCCAGCATTTT. This sequence encodes CAISEGAGSLTNQPQHF.

As regards this clone: Other DNA variants within this sample encode the same CDR3. The V and J genes are TRBV18 and TRBJ2-5; 7 bases agree with TRBD2. This CDR3 comprises 13 residues. V dropped 2 bases and J dropped 5; count of bases not matched to a gene: 2. Germline lookup yields CDR1 KGHSH and CDR2 LQKENI. CDR3 nucleotide sequence: TGTGCCAGCTCACCAACCGGGGGGGAGACCCAGTACTTC. Translation: CASSPTGGETQYF.

The V gene is TRBV27, the J gene TRBJ2-3; D uncertain. The CDR3 is 15 residues long. Trimming left V 5 bases short and J 2 bases short, with 14 bases between. The V gene's germline CDR1 is MNHEY and CDR2 SMNVEV (reference sequence). The CDR3 DNA is TGTGCCAGCAGTCCCGACTTGATTCTCACAGATACGCAGTATTTT. Encoded protein: CASSPDLILTDTQYF.

The chain employs TRBV9 and TRBJ2-1; TRBD2 aligns across 8 bases. This CDR3 spans 17 amino acids. Germline V gives CDR1 SGDLS, CDR2 YYNGEE. With V trimmed by 0 bases and J by 6 bases, 11 bases remained unmatched. This CDR3 is CASSVDVFEREFNEQFF. CDR3 sequence (DNA): TGTGCCAGCAGCGTAGATGTCTTTGAGCGGGAGTTCAATGAGCAGTTCTTC.

V is TRBV5-1 and J is TRBJ2-1; TRBD2 might be the D (6 bases). The germline V and J ends were trimmed by 4 bases and 6 bases, with 20 bases remaining between them. Germline assignment: CDR1 SGHRS and CDR2 YFSETQ. The CDR3 runs to 16 residues. This chain's CDR3 is CASSPRGASAGNEQFF. In DNA form, the CDR3 reads TGCGCCAGCAGCCCGCGAGGGGCTAGCGCGGGCAATGAGCAGTTCTTC. Full variable domain (rest looked up from reference TRBV5-1 and TRBJ2-1): KAGVTQTPRYLIKTRGQQVTLSCSPISGHRSVSWYQQTPGQGLQFLFEYFSETQRNKGNFPGRFSGRQFSNSRSEMNVSTLELGDSALYLCASSPRGASAGNEQFFGPGTRLTVL.

The rearrangement uses TRBV5-4 and TRBJ2-1, with 7 nucleotides matching TRBD2. V gave up 5 bases and J gave up 3 bases; unmatched junction bases: 11. The CDR3 has 16 amino acids. Germline lookup yields CDR1 SGHNT and CDR2 YYREEE (reference sequence). The CDR3 DNA reads as TGTGCCAGCAGGGCGCTAGCGGAGGCCCTCTACAATGAGCAGTTCTTC. Translated, it gives CASRALAEALYNEQFF.

The rearrangement joins TRBV7-2 to TRBJ2-3, with 7 bases aligning to TRBD2. Germline trimming cut 1 base from V and 4 bases from J; bases unmatched to any gene: 8. Germline V gives CDR1 SGHTA, CDR2 FQGNSA. CDR3 length equals 16 residues. In DNA form, the CDR3 reads TGTGCCAGCAGCTTAGTTTGGACTAGTTATGCAGATACGCAGTATTTT. Translation: CASSLVWTSYADTQYF.

J is TRBJ1-1 and V is TRBV2, with 7 bases lining up with TRBD1. CDR1 and CDR2 from the germline V gene are SNHLY and FYNNEI. This CDR3 has 16 residues. V was clipped by 4 bases and J by 4 bases; unmatched bases: 12. CDR3 loop: CASSAPAQGLGTEAFF. The CDR3 region has the DNA TGTGCCAGCAGTGCCCCCGCACAGGGGCTGGGCACTGAAGCTTTCTTT.

This clone is a singleton in its sample. This rearrangement joins TRBV5-4 to TRBJ2-7, with TRBD2 matching over 10 bases. CDR3 size: 16 residues. Losses at the gene ends were 3 bases for V and 2 bases for J; bases not matched to a gene: 8. CDR1 and CDR2 (germline): SGHNT, YYREEE (reference sequence). The CDR3 nucleotides are TGTGCCAGCAGCTCCAAAGCGGGAGGGTCCCCCTACGAGCAGTACTTC. It yields the protein CASSSKAGGSPYEQYF.

This rearrangement joins TRBV27 to TRBJ2-1; 8 bases agree with TRBD2. The V segment lost 8 bases and the J segment 2 bases; nucleotides outside the gene matches: 5. CDR1 MNHEY and CDR2 SMNVEV come from the germline V gene (reference sequence). The CDR3 covers 14 residues. CDR3 loop: CASALAGTYNEQFF. As DNA, the CDR3 is TGTGCCAGCGCATTAGCGGGGACCTACAATGAGCAGTTCTTC.

V and J are TRBV19 and TRBJ2-7, with TRBD2 as a possible D gene (5 bases). Germline V lookup: CDR1 LNHDA, CDR2 SQIVND (reference sequence). The CDR3 extends over 16 amino acids. Trimming removed 2 bases at V and 4 bases at J, with 18 bases between. CDR3 sequence (DNA): TGTGCCAGTAGTATAATCCCCACGGGAAAAACTTACGAGCAGTACTTC. Protein product: CASSIIPTGKTYEQYF.

V gene TRBV2 combines with J gene TRBJ1-2; 7 nucleotides match TRBD1. In germline, CDR1 is SNHLY, CDR2 FYNNEI. Trimming took 4 bases from V and 9 from J; bases not matched to a gene: 14. The CDR3 has 15 residues. CDR3 amino acids: CASSGRGGIEWSYTF. DNA for the CDR3: TGTGCCAGCAGTGGCAGGGGGGGAATAGAGTGGAGCTACACCTTC.

The chain is built from TRBV18 and TRBJ2-3; 7 bases align to TRBD2. There are 15 residues in the CDR3. The ends lost 3 bases at V and 10 bases at J; junction bases unmatched: 13. Looked up from germline, CDR1 is KGHSH and CDR2 is LQKENI. CDR3 coding DNA: TGTGCCAGCTCACCTGGTGGGGCGGGAGAATCCGCGCAGTATTTT. The encoded protein is CASSPGGAGESAQYF.

The J gene is TRBJ2-6, the V gene TRBV10-1, with D unclear. CDR1 and CDR2 from the germline V gene are WNHNN and SYGVQD (reference sequence). Trimming left V 6 bases short and J 12 bases short, with 15 bases between. The CDR3 totals 13 residues. The chain's CDR3 is CASSHTGLRVLTF. In nucleotides, the CDR3 is TGCGCCAGCAGCCATACTGGGCTTCGCGTCCTGACTTTC.

This chain connects TRBV28 to TRBJ1-1, with D possibly TRBD1 on 5 matching bases. Trimming took off 3 bases at V and 6 bases at J, with 26 bases between the two ends. The CDR3 is 18 residues long. CDR1 is MDHEN, CDR2 SYDVKM, per germline. CDR3 loop: CASSLSRGAGPRGSEAFF. Here the CDR3 DNA reads TGTGCCAGCAGTTTGTCGCGAGGGGCAGGCCCCAGAGGTTCTGAAGCTTTCTTT.

CDR3 nucleotides: TGCAGCGTTGTCGGGACTCCCGCCTACGAGCAGTACTTC. It encodes CSVVGTPAYEQYF. This chain uses TRBV29-1 with TRBJ2-7; weak D call: TRBD2 (6 bases). Germline V lookup: CDR1 SQVTM, CDR2 ANQGSEA. The CDR3 loop spans 13 amino acids. Trimming took off 4 bases at V and 2 bases at J, with 12 bases between the two ends.

The chain couples TRBV11-3 to TRBJ2-4, with D tentatively TRBD1 or TRBD2 (5 bases each). The CDR3 spans 14 residues. CDR1 is SGHNT and CDR2 is YENEEA in the germline V gene. V was pared by 0 bases and J by 7 bases, with 10 bases between. In DNA form, the CDR3 reads TGTGCCAGCAGCTTAGATCCGGGACCCAACATTCAGTACTTC. This sequence encodes CASSLDPGPNIQYF.

The V and J genes are TRBV7-9 and TRBJ2-5; TRBD2 is a possible D gene (6 bases). Germline CDR1 is SEHNR and CDR2 is FQNEAQ (reference sequence). CDR3 length: 14 amino acids. V lost 5 bases, J lost 5 bases, and 15 bases lay in between. In DNA form, the CDR3 reads TGTGCCAGCAGCCCTAGGGGACTGGCGGAGACCCAGTACTTC. Its translation: CASSPRGLAETQYF. The variable domain in full, completed from reference TRBV7-9 and TRBJ2-5, reads DTGVSQNPRHKITKRGQNVTFRCDPISEHNRLYWYRQTLGQGPEFLTYFQNEAQLEKSRLLSDRFSAERPKGSFSTLEIQRTEQGDSAMYLCASSPRGLAETQYFGPGTRLLVL.

The CDR3 coding sequence is TGTGCCAGCAGCTTCTTACGTGGTGGCACTGAAGCTTTCTTT. Translation gives CASSFLRGGTEAFF. The chain carries TRBV5-4 and TRBJ1-1, with D uncertain. The CDR3 spans 14 residues. In germline, CDR1 is SGHNT, CDR2 YYREEE (reference sequence). V was clipped by 2 bases and J by 4 bases, with 12 bases between them.